These 9 T cell receptor beta chains originate from one sample sequenced in a study of blood T cells in healthy people across ages. A J-beta primer mix and a sample-barcoded 5' primer were used in a second PCR of roughly 6 to 12 cycles. TCRdb redid the calling of the 5' RACE reads with MiXCR, one entry per CDR3 protein. This sample has approximately 1.5 million distinct CDR3 sequences; roughly 43% occur once, and the top ten carry less than 5%. Material for sequencing was blood. All receptors derive from a woman younger than 35 in good health.

This clonotype was recorded a few times. The chain is built from TRBV30 and TRBJ2-4, with D perhaps being TRBD1 or TRBD2 (6 bases each). The germline V and J ends were trimmed by 2 bases and 3 bases, with 11 bases remaining between them. The CDR3 consists of 14 residues. Germline lookup yields CDR1 GTSNPN and CDR2 SVGIG (reference sequence). The CDR3 DNA reads as TGTGCCTGGAGTACACAGGGAGGCAAAAACATTCAGTACTTC. It codes for CAWSTQGGKNIQYF.

The V call is TRBV20-1, the J call TRBJ2-1, with 8 bases aligning to TRBD2. The V segment lost 3 bases and the J segment 4 bases; nucleotides outside the gene matches: 11. CDR3 length: 16 amino acids. CDR1 and CDR2 (germline): DFQATT, SNEGSKA (reference sequence). The CDR3 region is CSASGAGAGKYNEQFF. The DNA of the CDR3 is TGCAGTGCTAGTGGAGCGGGAGCGGGGAAGTACAATGAGCAGTTCTTC.

This sequence joins TRBV10-3 and TRBJ2-1; 13 nucleotides line up with TRBD2. V lost 4 bases, J lost 5 bases, and 2 bases stayed unmatched. CDR1 and CDR2 (germline): ENHRY, SYGVKD. The CDR3 is made up of 15 amino acids. Here the CDR3 DNA reads TGTGCCATCAGTGCGACTAGCGGGGGGAACAATGAGCAGTTCTTC. Protein: CAISATSGGNNEQFF.

The chain joins TRBV20-1 to TRBJ2-3; the match to TRBD2 covers 16 bases. This CDR3 contains 19 residues. Trimming took 6 bases from V and 4 from J; bases not matched to a gene: 16. The V gene's germline CDR1 is DFQATT and CDR2 SNEGSKA (reference sequence). The CDR3 is CSATMYGTSGRAHADTQYF. CDR3 bases: TGCAGTGCCACCATGTATGGGACTAGCGGGAGGGCCCACGCAGATACGCAGTATTTT.

The rearrangement links TRBV25-1 to TRBJ2-7; D call uncertain. The CDR3 is made up of 14 amino acids. V was trimmed by 4 bases and J by 2 bases, leaving 12 bases between them. Germline V gene sequence: CDR1 MGHDK, CDR2 SYGVNS. The CDR3 region is CASSATGKAYEQYF. CDR3 in DNA: TGTGCCAGCAGTGCGACTGGGAAGGCCTACGAGCAGTACTTC.

The chain joins TRBV7-2 to TRBJ2-7; 11 nucleotides match TRBD2. This CDR3 is built from 15 residues. Losses at the gene ends were 3 bases for V and 3 bases for J; bases not matched to a gene: 4. Germline assignment: CDR1 SGHTA and CDR2 FQGNSA. DNA for the CDR3: TGTGCCAGCAGCTTGACTAGCGGGGTTAACTACGAGCAGTACTTC. Amino acids: CASSLTSGVNYEQYF.

This clonotype was detected only a few times. The chain uses TRBV5-1 and TRBJ2-1, with D possibly being TRBD2 (5 bases). V lost 0 bases, J lost 0 bases, and 16 bases lay in between. The CDR3 extends over 18 amino acids. Germline assignment: CDR1 SGHRS and CDR2 YFSETQ. CDR3 sequence (DNA): TGCGCCAGCAGCTTGGGGGCGCTTAGCGCAAGCTCCTACAATGAGCAGTTCTTC. Protein: CASSLGALSASSYNEQFF.

Ten or more counts support this clonotype. V is TRBV7-9 and J is TRBJ1-2, with unresolved D. This CDR3 is built from 12 residues. Trimming removed 1 base at V and 8 bases at J, with 8 bases between. Germline V CDR1 and CDR2: SEHNR, FQNEAQ (reference sequence). CDR3: CASSLEGFGYTF. As DNA, the CDR3 is TGTGCCAGCAGCTTAGAAGGGTTCGGCTACACCTTC.

The rearrangement uses TRBV7-3 and TRBJ2-1; a possible D gene is TRBD2 (5 bases). The germline V gene encodes CDR1 SGHTA and CDR2 FQGTGA. This CDR3 has 16 amino acids. V lost 5 bases and J lost 0, with 14 bases in between. CDR3 coding DNA: TGTGCCAGCAGCCCGGCGTTAGGGAGCTCCTACAATGAGCAGTTCTTC. Translation gives CASSPALGSSYNEQFF.